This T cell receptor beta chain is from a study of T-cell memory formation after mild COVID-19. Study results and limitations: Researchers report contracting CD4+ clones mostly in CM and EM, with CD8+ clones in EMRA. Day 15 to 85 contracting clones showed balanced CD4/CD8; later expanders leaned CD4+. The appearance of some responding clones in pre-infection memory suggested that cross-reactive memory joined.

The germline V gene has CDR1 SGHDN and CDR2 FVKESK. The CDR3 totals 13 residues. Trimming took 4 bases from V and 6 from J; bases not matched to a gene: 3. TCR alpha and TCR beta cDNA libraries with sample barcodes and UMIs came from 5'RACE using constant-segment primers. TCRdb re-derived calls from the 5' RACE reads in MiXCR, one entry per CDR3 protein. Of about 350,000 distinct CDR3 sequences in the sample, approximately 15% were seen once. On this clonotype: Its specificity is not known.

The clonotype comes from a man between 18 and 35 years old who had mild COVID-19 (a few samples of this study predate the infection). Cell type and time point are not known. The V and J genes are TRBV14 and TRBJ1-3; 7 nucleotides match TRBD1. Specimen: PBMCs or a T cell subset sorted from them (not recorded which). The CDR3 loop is CASSPGTANTIYF. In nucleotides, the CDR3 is TGTGCCAGCAGCCCTGGGACAGCAAACACCATATATTTT.